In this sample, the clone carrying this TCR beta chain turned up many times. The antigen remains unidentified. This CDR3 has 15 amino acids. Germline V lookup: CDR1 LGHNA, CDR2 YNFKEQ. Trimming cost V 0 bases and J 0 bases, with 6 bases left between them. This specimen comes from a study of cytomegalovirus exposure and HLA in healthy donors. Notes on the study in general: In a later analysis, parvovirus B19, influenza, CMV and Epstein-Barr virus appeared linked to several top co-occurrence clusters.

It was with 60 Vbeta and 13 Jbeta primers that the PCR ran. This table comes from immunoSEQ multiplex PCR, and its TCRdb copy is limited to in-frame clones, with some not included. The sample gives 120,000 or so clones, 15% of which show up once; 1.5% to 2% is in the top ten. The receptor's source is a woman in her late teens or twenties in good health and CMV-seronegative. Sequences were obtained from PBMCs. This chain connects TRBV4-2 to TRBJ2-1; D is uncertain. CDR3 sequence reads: CASSQEASSYNEQFF. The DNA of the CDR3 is TGTGCCAGCAGCCAAGAAGCGAGCTCCTACAATGAGCAGTTCTTC.